The clone carrying this TCR beta chain has at least ten counts. TCRdb reprocessed the RT-PCR reads via MiXCR and lists one record per CDR3 protein. Of more than 600,000 distinct CDR3 sequences in the sample, approximately 14% were seen once. This CDR3 is 15 amino acids long. Germline lookup yields CDR1 ENHRY and CDR2 SYGVKD. V was clipped by 3 bases and J by 2 bases; unmatched bases: 4. Sequencing was performed on memory CD4+ T cells from blood. The receptor was derived from a female donor in good health, serving as a healthy control. This chain joins TRBV10-3 and TRBJ1-2, with 9 positions matching TRBD1. The CDR3 DNA reads as TGTGCCATCAGTGATACAGGGGGCCGAAACTATGGCTACACCTTC. The encoded protein is CAISDTGGRNYGYTF.